The sequence of this TCR beta chain was determined in a study of blood T cells in healthy people across ages (dated by TCRdb to the mid-2010s). Context from the whole study: In model experiments, template switching captured roughly one uniquely barcoded TCR beta cDNA molecule for every two T cells. The study measured age-related changes in TCR beta repertoire diversity using deep sequencing normalized with unique cDNA molecular identifiers. The donors were split into four age groups: young (average approximately 16 years), middle-aged (39), aged (more than 55) and long-lived (approximately 80). Donors of different ages were randomly distributed across sequencing lanes to avoid experimental bias. For two donors (one aged 18 to 29 and one aged 80 or older), the study analyzed two additional independent replicas of 1 million unique cDNA reads from the same blood draw. Study-wide conclusions, independent of this receptor: As age increased, observed TCR beta diversity per million T cells dropped in a roughly linear way, and a significant reduction was already evident by age approximately 40. Estimates of total diversity from one million sequenced T cells were regarded as lower bounds and underestimates. The CMV infection status of donors was not known, potentially confounding age-related changes in expanded clonotypes. The long-lived group showed more naive CD4+ T cells, fewer expanded clones and increased TCR diversity than the aged group, suggesting age selection. Since profiling was done on bulk unsorted PBMCs, naive and antigen-experienced compartments could not be conclusively compared. Observed TCR beta diversity correlated strongly with the percentage of naive T cells measured by flow cytometry.

The table lists this clonotype with a count of one. The antigen it recognizes is unknown. No qualities accompany the bases; no much larger clone lies one base away. Library preparation used 5' RACE. A second PCR of about 6 to 12 cycles was run with a J-beta primer mix and a sample-barcoded 5' primer. Each TCR beta cDNA molecule received a unique molecular identifier from a template-switch 5' adaptor carrying 12 random nucleotides. Each sample yielded at least 3 million CDR3-containing paired-end reads. All of the RNA was converted into first-strand cDNA using the Mint cDNA synthesis kit, with a TRBC-specific oligonucleotide serving as the primer. After uracil-DNA glycosylase treatment, a first 18-cycle PCR used universal primers M1SS and BC2_uni_R on all cDNA. Concerning the study's data processing: Each sample was normalized by randomly selecting 1 million high-quality reads, each carrying a distinct molecular identifier. Instead of being binned into consensus sequences, reads with shared molecular identifiers were discarded. CDR3 identification, clonotype clustering and error correction used MiTCR with a Q25 quality threshold and the strictest error-elimination algorithm. Lower-bound total TCR beta diversity was estimated with a nonparametric unseen species model using Euler transformation. TCRdb cleaned the public reads at Q25 with fastp, built clones with MiXCR and kept in-frame beta chains. Each entry merges the rows of one CDR3 protein and shows their most common DNA and genes. The authors' filters were not applied to this entry. The sample table lists 1,800,000 or so distinct CDR3 sequences, around 40% of them with a count of one. Under 30% of the sample is taken by the ten largest.

The CDR3 contains 13 residues, cysteine and phenylalanine counted. Of all the DNA, just the CDR3 is kept, 39 bases in frame from base 1. The 40 or so donors, aged 6 to 90 years, were systemically healthy Caucasian individuals from Russia. Each donor gave ten milliliters of peripheral blood, drawn into EDTA-treated Vacutainer tubes. Ficoll-Paque density-gradient centrifugation was used to isolate PBMCs, with at least 6.5 million per sample. Total RNA was extracted from PBMCs with Trizol reagent, with at least 6 micrograms obtained per sample. Naive CD45RAhigh/CD27high T cell percentages were measured by flow cytometry on a PBMC aliquot from every donor.

The sequence derives from a human donor in good health. The chain is assembled from TRBV12-3 or TRBV12-4 and TRBJ2-5; the D segment could be TRBD1, given 6 matching bases. The J call is doubtful: the DNA matches TRBJ2-7 better. Sample: blood. CDR3 sequence: CASSLTGGCEQYF. The base sequence is TGTGCCAGCAGTCTGACAGGTGGCTGCGAGCAGTACTTC.